The T cell receptor beta chain described here comes from a study of cytomegalovirus exposure and HLA in healthy donors. General study points: Most TCR sequences showed up rarely, but some public TCRs showed up in many donors. CMV serostatus was the only immune exposure information that was available.

This clone came up once. The antigen is unknown. It was with 60 Vbeta and 13 Jbeta primers that the PCR ran. TCRdb's copy holds only in-frame clones and misses some; the assay was immunoSEQ multiplex PCR. Of fewer than 250,000 clones in the sample, about 80% were seen once. Trimming took 3 bases from V and 5 from J, leaving 14 bases between them. Germline assignment: CDR1 SGDLS and CDR2 YYNGEE. The CDR3 sequence is 14 residues long. The source material was PBMCs. This clonotype was obtained from a man aged 18-30 years in good health and CMV-seronegative. V is TRBV9 and J is TRBJ1-1; tentatively, D is TRBD1 (5 bases). The CDR3 sequence is CASSGSGRFTEAFF. The CDR3, as DNA: TGTGCCAGCAGCGGATCAGGGAGGTTTACTGAAGCTTTCTTT.